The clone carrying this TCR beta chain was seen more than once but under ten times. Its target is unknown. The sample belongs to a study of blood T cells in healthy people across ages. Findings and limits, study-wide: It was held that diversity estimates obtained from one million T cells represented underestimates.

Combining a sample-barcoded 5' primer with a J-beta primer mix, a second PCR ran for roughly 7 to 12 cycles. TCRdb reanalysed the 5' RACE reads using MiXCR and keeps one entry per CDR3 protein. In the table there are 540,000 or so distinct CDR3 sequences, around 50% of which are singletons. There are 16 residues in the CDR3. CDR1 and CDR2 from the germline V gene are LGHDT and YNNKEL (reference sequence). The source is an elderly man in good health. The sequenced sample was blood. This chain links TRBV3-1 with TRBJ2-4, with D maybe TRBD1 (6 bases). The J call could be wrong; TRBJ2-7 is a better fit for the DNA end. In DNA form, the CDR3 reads TGTGCCAGCAGCCAAGTACCGGGGACACCCCCTTCCGAGCAGTACTTC. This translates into CASSQVPGTPPSEQYF.